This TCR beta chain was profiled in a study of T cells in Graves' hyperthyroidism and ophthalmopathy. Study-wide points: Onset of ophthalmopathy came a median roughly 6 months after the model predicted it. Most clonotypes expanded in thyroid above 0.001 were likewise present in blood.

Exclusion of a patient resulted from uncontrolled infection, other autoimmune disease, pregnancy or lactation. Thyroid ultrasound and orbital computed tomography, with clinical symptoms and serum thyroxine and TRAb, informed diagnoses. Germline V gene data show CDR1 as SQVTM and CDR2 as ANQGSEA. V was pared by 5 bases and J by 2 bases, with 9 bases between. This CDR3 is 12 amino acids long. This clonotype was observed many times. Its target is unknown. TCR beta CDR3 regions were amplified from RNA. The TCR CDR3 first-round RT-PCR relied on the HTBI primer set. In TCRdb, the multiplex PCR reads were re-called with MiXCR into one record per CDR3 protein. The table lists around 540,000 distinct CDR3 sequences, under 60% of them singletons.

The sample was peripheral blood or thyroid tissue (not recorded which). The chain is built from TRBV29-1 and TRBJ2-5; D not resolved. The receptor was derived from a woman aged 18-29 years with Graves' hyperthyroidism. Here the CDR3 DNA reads TGCAGCGTTTCCCCCTCACAAGAGACCCAGTACTTC. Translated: CSVSPSQETQYF.